The sequence of this T cell receptor (delta chain) was determined in a study of γδ T cells in repeated Plasmodium falciparum infection (dated by TCRdb to about 2021). Broadly, across the study: Malian children exposed to intense seasonal malaria transmission were enrolled in the natural-infection arm and compared with Australian children matched for age and gender. The study examined how repeated Plasmodium falciparum infection shapes the human gammadelta T cell repertoire, using natural infection in Mali and controlled human malaria infection. Samples were collected from controlled-infection subjects at baseline, immediately before selected infections, and 21 days after each infection. Four controlled human malaria infections were administered to roughly 5 malaria-naive U.S. adults over around 640 days by bites from P. falciparum NF54-infected Anopheles stephensi mosquitoes. Malian gammadelta TCR repertoires were analysed cross-sectionally during no-transmission periods and longitudinally across acute febrile malaria episodes. Overall study results and their limits: Across time and infection, the Vgamma9/Vdelta2+ TCR repertoires showed a highly stable polyclonal makeup, with many TCRgamma sequences overlapping between individuals. Compared with Australian children, Malian children appeared to have Vdelta2-negative gammadelta TCR repertoires that were more clonally expanded, less diverse and less shared. Repeated controlled infections appeared to drive waves of new clonotype selection in Vdelta2-negative, largely Vdelta1+, gammadelta TCR repertoires. The controlled-infection cohort was small, limiting analysis of inter-individual variability in gammadelta T cell responses. Generalizability was limited because the Malian cohort came from a small rural village made up predominantly of one ethnic group.

This clone was found many times. Its specific antigen is unknown. No much larger clonotype is one base removed from it; base qualities were not supplied. The library was built by means of multiplex PCR. Sequencing took place on an Illumina MiSeq. Each sorted gammadelta T cell sample was sequenced for both the TCR gamma (TRG) and TCR delta (TRD) chains. On the authors' methods: The repertoire analyses used clonotype tree plots, the accumulated frequency of the top 20 clonotypes, and diversity index (DI) and D75 metrics. TCRdb processed the public reads again with the CATT caller, after which rows with matching DNA were combined. These V and J calls rely on TCRdb rather than the paper's analysis. The sample table holds roughly 86,000 delta-chain clones, of which 1.4% were seen once. The biggest ten clones account for more than 7.5% of the sample. V lost 4 bases and J lost 3 bases; the stretch between them is 30 bases long. The CDR3 goes from the cysteine to the phenylalanine over 20 residues. Only the CDR3 portion is preserved as DNA: 60 bases, with reading frame beginning at the first base. Sequences TSWWSYY (CDR1) and QGS (CDR2) are obtained from the germline V gene.

For bulk TCR repertoire analysis, Vgamma9/Vdelta2+ and Vdelta2-negative gammadelta T cell populations were flow-sorted out of peripheral blood mononuclear cells. The sample comprised gamma-delta T cells from blood. The chain uses TRDV1 and TRDJ1, and the D gene may be TRDD3, 5 bases matching. The sequence was obtained from a pool of human donors (malaria-infected and uninfected, not separated). The CDR3 here reads CALGGSALRGSILDPDKLIF. The bases are TGTGCTCTTGGGGGATCTGCCTTAAGGGGGTCAATCCTCGATCCCGATAAACTCATCTTT.